What follows describes a single T cell receptor beta chain. The CDR3 covers 18 residues. Trimming cost V 0 bases and J 8 bases, with 20 bases left between them. Germline-derived CDR1 and CDR2 are LGHDT and YNNKEL (reference sequence). The data were obtained in a study of control samples from healthy donors and cancer patients. Some clones are missing from TCRdb's copy, which holds only in-frame ones; the method was immunoSEQ multiplex PCR. This repertoire shows 130,000 to 150,000 clones, 89% found once; its top ten account for 4% to 5.5%. The sequence came from a man aged 30 to 45 in good health. Sequencing input: blood. The genes are TRBV3-1 (or the pseudogene TRBV3-2) and TRBJ1-6, with D possibly TRBD1 on 6 matching bases. The CDR3 protein is CASSQERWGAGSHSPLHF. Here the CDR3 DNA reads TGTGCCAGCAGCCAAGAAAGATGGGGGGCAGGCTCCCATTCACCCCTCCACTTT.